This record concerns one T cell receptor beta chain sequence. This entry comes from a study of T cell changes during pregnancy in multiple sclerosis. The CDR3 runs to 14 residues. V lost 6 bases and J lost 1, with 12 bases in between. The germline V gene encodes CDR1 MNHEY and CDR2 SMNVEV (reference sequence). Measured with immunoSEQ multiplex PCR; TCRdb has only the in-frame clones, and not every one. The sample records roughly 52,000 clones, roughly 94% being singletons. This clonotype was sampled from a female donor with multiple sclerosis, enrolled in a pregnancy study. Material: CD8+ T cells from peripheral blood mononuclear cells, obtained in the third trimester of pregnancy. V and J are TRBV27 and TRBJ1-1; D gene unclear. CDR3 loop: CASSPEGGNTEAFF. The CDR3 DNA reads TGTGCCAGCAGCCCCGAGGGCGGGAACACTGAAGCTTTCTTT.